This T cell receptor (beta chain) was recovered during a study of monozygotic twins with inflammatory bowel disease. Blood was drawn once per donor, and each sample measured 2 to 2.5 ml. Using the 5' RACE reads, TCRdb records one entry per CDR3 protein without DNA. The sample includes just over 300,000 distinct CDR3 sequences. The study, taken as a whole, reports: People with IBD had fewer clonotypes in common with others than healthy twins did, especially with disease activity. Repertoire similarity did not differ between concordant and discordant twins, possibly owing to limited power.

On this clonotype itself: Its matching antigen is unknown.

The CDR3 runs to 15 residues. The germline gives CDR1 MDHEN, CDR2 SYDVKM. The J gene is TRBJ2-3, the V gene TRBV28; absent DNA, TCRdb's TRBD1 call cannot be checked. The specimen sequenced was blood. This TCR was sampled from a human donor with ulcerative colitis or Crohn's disease, or a healthy co-twin of an affected twin (not recorded which). Here the CDR3 reads CASSFSRGLSNTQYF. Full variable domain (rest looked up from reference TRBV28 and TRBJ2-3): DVKVTQSSRYLVKRTGEKVFLECVQDMDHENMFWYRQDPGLGLRLIYFSYDVKMKEKGDIPEGYSVSREKKERFSLILESASTNQTSMYLCASSFSRGLSNTQYFGPGTRLTVL.